This TCR beta chain derives from a study of T cell changes during pregnancy in multiple sclerosis. TCRdb's copy holds only in-frame clones and misses some; the assay was immunoSEQ multiplex PCR. The sample shows under 50,000 clones, roughly 93% of them seen only once. The ends lost 6 bases at V and 2 bases at J; junction bases unmatched: 6. The CDR3 has 16 amino acids. The V gene's germline CDR1 is SEHNR and CDR2 FQNEAQ (reference sequence). This TCR came from a female donor with multiple sclerosis, enrolled in a pregnancy study. The sample was CD8+ T cells from peripheral blood mononuclear cells, taken after pregnancy. The J gene is TRBJ2-1, the V gene TRBV7-9, with 11 nucleotides matching TRBD2. The CDR3 region has the DNA TGTGCCAGCAGTCTAGCGGGACTAGCGGCCTACAATGAGCAGTTCTTC. This codes for CASSLAGLAAYNEQFF.